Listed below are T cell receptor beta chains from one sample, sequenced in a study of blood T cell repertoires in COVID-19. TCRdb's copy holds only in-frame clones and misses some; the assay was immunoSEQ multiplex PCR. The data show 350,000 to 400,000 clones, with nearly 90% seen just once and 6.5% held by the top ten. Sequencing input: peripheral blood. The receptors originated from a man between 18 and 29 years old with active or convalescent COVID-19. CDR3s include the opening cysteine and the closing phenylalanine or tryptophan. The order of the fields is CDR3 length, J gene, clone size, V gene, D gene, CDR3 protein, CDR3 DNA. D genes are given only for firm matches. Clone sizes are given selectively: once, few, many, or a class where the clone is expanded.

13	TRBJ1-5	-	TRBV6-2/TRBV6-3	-	CASSIPGNQPQHF	TGTGCCAGCAGTATTCCCGGCAATCAGCCCCAGCATTTT
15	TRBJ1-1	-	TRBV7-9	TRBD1	CASSPNRGDDTEAFF	TGTGCCAGCAGCCCCAACAGGGGTGATGACACTGAAGCTTTCTTT
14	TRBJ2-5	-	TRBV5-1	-	CASSRTGGVETQYF	TGCGCCAGCAGCAGGACTGGCGGGGTAGAGACCCAGTACTTC
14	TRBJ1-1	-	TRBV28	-	CASTEGGGGVEAFF	TGTGCCAGCACGGAGGGCGGCGGGGGAGTTGAAGCTTTCTTT
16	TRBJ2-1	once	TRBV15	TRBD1	CATSRVPPGGGNEQFF	TGTGCCACCAGCAGAGTCCCCCCAGGGGGCGGGAATGAGCAGTTCTTC
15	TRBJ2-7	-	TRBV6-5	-	CASSYSSQALYEQYF	TGTGCCAGCAGTTACTCGTCTCAGGCGCTCTACGAGCAGTACTTC
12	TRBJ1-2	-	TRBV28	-	CASSLLTYGYTF	TGTGCCAGCAGTTTACTGACTTACGGCTACACCTTC
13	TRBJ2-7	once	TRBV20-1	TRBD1	CSASKGARYEQYF	TGCAGTGCTAGTAAGGGGGCTCGATACGAGCAGTACTTC
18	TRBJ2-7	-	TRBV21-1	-	CASSKGWEWAGSSYEQYF	TGTGCCAGCAGCAAAGGTTGGGAATGGGCGGGGAGCTCCTACGAGCAGTACTTC
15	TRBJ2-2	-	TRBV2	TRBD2	CASTSGRSNTGELFF	TGTGCCAGCACAAGCGGGAGGTCGAACACCGGGGAGCTGTTTTTT
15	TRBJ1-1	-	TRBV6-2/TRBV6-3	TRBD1	CASSWQGGGNTEAFF	TGTGCCAGCAGTTGGCAGGGGGGTGGAAACACTGAAGCTTTCTTT
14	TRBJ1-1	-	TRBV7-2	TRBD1	CASSLATGVTEAFF	TGTGCCAGCAGCTTAGCGACAGGGGTCACTGAAGCTTTCTTT
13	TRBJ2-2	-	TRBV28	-	CASSRLVPGELFF	TGTGCCAGCAGTCGACTAGTTCCCGGGGAGCTGTTTTTT
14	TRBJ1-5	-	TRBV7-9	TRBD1	CASSSGTDNQPQHF	TGTGCCAGCAGCTCCGGGACAGACAATCAGCCCCAGCATTTT
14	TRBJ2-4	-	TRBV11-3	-	CASSLGAGVNIQYF	TGTGCCAGCAGCTTAGGTGCAGGGGTCAACATTCAGTACTTC
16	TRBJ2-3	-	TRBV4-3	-	CASSQEVGATQGTQYF	TGCGCCAGCAGCCAAGAGGTGGGGGCTACACAAGGTACGCAGTATTTT
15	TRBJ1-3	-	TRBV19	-	CASSNLRGSGNTIYF	TGTGCCAGTAGCAATCTTCGAGGCTCTGGAAACACCATATATTTT
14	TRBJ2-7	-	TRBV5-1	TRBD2	CASSAAGVGNEQYF	TGCGCCAGCAGCGCAGCGGGAGTTGGGAACGAGCAGTACTTC
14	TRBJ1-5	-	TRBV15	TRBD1	CATSRDRAEQPQHF	TGTGCCACCAGCAGGGACAGGGCGGAACAGCCCCAGCATTTT
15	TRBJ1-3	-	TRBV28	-	CASSFQRGRGNTIYF	TGTGCCAGCAGTTTCCAGCGGGGGCGAGGAAACACCATATATTTT
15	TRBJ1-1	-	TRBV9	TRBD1	CASSPEQGVNTEAFF	TGTGCCAGCAGCCCCGAACAGGGGGTGAACACTGAAGCTTTCTTT
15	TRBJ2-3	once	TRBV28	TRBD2	CAIAKSGTSFVTQYF	TGTGCCATCGCGAAGTCTGGGACTAGCTTTGTTACGCAGTATTTT
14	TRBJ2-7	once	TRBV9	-	CASSVDGRRREQYF	TGTGCCAGCAGCGTAGACGGGAGACGTCGGGAGCAGTACTTC